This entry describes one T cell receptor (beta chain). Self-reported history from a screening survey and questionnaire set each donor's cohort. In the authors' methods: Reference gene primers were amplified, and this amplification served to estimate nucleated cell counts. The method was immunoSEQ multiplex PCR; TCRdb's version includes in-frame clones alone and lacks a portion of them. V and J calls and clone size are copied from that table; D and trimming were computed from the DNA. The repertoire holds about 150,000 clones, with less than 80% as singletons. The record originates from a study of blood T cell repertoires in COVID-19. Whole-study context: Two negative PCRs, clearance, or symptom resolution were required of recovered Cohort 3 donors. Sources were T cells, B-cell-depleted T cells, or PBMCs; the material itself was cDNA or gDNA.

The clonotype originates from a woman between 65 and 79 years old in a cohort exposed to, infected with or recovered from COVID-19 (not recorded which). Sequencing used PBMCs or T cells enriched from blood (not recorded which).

Here the CDR3 reads CASSQTSGRVYNEQFF. The CDR3 coding sequence is TGTGCCAGCAGCCAGACTAGCGGGAGGGTCTACAATGAGCAGTTCTTC. This chain joins TRBV7-2 and TRBJ2-1, with TRBD2 matching 14 bases. The V and J ends lost 5 bases and 3 bases, in that order; junction bases with no gene match: 3. This CDR3 has 16 residues. CDR1 and CDR2 (germline): SGHTA, FQGNSA.